This T cell receptor (beta chain) comes out of a study of metastatic and nonmetastatic thyroid tumors. Study details: The study looked at repertoires side by side in blood and in tumor or nodule tissue from malignant and benign thyroid patients.

In the original workflow: Clinicopathological groups supplied CDR3 differences that were used to build a distant-metastasis classifier for papillary thyroid cancer. Via MiXCR, TCRdb re-called the PCR reads. For this entry, the V and J calls and clone size follow TCRdb and not the study's own pipeline. Of tens of thousands of clones listed, 14% to 15% are singletons. Thyroid surgery was preceded by no treatment in any patient. The CDR3 length is 14 residues. Trimming cost V 0 bases and J 4 bases, with 9 bases left between them. Germline V gene lookup returns CDR1 LGHDT and CDR2 YNNKEL (reference sequence).

The J gene is TRBJ1-2, the V gene TRBV3-1; the D is unclear. What was sequenced was blood. This clonotype was sampled from a female donor with papillary thyroid cancer or a benign thyroid nodule (not recorded which). Some clones in this sample may be carry-over from other donors' samples. The CDR3 is CASSQDGQSYGYTF. For the CDR3, the DNA is TGTGCCAGCAGCCAAGACGGGCAGTCCTATGGCTACACCTTC. Full variable domain (missing parts from reference TRBV3-1 and TRBJ1-2): DTAVSQTPKYLVTQMGNDKSIKCEQNLGHDTMYWYKQDSKKFLKIMFSYNNKELIINETVPNRFSPKSPDKAHLNLHINSLELGDSAVYFCASSQDGQSYGYTFGSGTRLTVV.